This T cell receptor beta chain is drawn from a study of T cell repertoires in cytomegalovirus infection. Germline V CDR1 and CDR2: MNHEY, SMNVEV (reference sequence). Trimming pared 2 bases from V and 5 bases from J, leaving 7 bases between. The CDR3 spans 13 residues. This clonotype was observed a single time. Its antigen is unknown. TCRdb recomputed calls from the reads with MiXCR, one row per CDR3 protein. In the table there are about 110,000 distinct CDR3 sequences, around 29% of which are singletons. The specimen was CD8+ T cells from cultured PBMCs, collected from culture after CMV antigen stimulation. This TCR was sampled from a human donor in good health (CMV status not recorded). Some clones in this sample may be carry-over from other donors' samples. The rearrangement uses TRBV27 and TRBJ1-5, with D hard to call. In DNA form, the CDR3 reads TGTGCCAGCAGTTTAGGAGAATATCAGCCCCAGCATTTT. Protein product: CASSLGEYQPQHF.